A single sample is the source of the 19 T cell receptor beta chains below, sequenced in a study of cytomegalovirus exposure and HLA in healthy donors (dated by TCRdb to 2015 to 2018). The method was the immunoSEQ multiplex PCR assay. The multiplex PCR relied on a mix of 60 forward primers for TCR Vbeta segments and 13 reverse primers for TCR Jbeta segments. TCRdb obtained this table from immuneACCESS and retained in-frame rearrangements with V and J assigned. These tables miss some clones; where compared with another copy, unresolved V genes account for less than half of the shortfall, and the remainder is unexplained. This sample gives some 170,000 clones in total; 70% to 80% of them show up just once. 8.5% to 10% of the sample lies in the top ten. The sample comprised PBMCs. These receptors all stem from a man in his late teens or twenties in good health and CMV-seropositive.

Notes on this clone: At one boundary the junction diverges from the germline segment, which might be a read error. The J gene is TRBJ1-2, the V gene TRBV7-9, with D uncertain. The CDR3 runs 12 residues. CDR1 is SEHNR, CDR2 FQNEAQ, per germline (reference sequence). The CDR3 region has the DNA TGTTCCAGCAGTTCCCCTCACTATGGCTACACCTTC. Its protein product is CSSSSPHYGYTF.

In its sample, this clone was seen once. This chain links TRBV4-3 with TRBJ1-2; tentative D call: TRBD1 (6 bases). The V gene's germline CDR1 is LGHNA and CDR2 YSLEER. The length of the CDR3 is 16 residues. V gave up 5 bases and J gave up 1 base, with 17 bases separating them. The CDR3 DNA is TGCGCCAGCAGCGAGCGACCGGGACATCTTAACTATGGCTACACCTTC. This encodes CASSERPGHLNYGYTF.

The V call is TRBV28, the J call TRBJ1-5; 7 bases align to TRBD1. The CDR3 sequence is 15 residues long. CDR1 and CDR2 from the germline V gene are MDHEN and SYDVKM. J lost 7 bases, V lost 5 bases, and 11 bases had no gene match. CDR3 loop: CASSTSRQGGQPQHF. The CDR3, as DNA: TGTGCCAGCAGTACCTCACGACAGGGAGGCCAGCCCCAGCATTTT.

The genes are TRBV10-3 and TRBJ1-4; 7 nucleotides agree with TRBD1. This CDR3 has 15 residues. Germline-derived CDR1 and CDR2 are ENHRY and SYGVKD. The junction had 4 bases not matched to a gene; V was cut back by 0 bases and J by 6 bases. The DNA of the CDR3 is TGTGCCATCAGTGAGTCAACAGGGGTGGATGAAAAACTGTTTTTT. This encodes CAISESTGVDEKLFF.

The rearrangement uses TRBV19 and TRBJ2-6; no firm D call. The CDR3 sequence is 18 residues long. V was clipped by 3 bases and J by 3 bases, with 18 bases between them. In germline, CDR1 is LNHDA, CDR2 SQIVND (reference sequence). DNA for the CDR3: TGTGCCAGTAGTATGAACTTTCCTTCTCTAGTTGGGGCCAACGTCCTGACTTTC. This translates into CASSMNFPSLVGANVLTF.

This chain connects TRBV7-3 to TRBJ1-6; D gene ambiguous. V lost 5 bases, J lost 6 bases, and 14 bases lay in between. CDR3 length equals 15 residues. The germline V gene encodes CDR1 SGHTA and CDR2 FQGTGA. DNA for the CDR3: TGTGCCAGCAGCCTTGGAGCCCCGGGTAATTCACCCCTCCACTTT. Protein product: CASSLGAPGNSPLHF.

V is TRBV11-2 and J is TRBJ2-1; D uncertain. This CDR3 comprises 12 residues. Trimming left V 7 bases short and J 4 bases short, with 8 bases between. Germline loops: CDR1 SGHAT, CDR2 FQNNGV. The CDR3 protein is CASTHEYNEQFF. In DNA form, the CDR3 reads TGTGCCAGCACACACGAATACAATGAGCAGTTCTTC.

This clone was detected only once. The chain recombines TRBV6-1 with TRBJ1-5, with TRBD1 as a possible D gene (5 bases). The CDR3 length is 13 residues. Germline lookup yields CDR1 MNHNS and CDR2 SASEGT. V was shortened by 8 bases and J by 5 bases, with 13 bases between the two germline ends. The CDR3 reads CASGWGRDQPQHF. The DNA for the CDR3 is TGTGCCAGCGGTTGGGGCCGGGATCAGCCCCAGCATTTT.

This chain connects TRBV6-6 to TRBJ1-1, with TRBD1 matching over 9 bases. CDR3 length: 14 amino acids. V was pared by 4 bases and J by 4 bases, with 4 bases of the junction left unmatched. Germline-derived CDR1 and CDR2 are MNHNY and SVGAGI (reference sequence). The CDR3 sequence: CASSLDRGGTEAFF. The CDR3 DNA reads TGTGCCAGCAGTTTGGACAGGGGAGGCACTGAAGCTTTCTTT.

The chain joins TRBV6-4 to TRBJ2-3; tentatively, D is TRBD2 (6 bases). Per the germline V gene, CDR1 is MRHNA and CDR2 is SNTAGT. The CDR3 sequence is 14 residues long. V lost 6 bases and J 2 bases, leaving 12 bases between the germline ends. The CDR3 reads CASSQRGLTDTQYF. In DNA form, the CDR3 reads TGTGCCAGCAGCCAAAGGGGACTCACAGATACGCAGTATTTT.

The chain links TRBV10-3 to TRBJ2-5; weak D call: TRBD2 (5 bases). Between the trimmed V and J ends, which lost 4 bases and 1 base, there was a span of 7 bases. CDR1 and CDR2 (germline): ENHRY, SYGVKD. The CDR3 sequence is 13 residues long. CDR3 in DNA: TGTGCCATCAGTGGGGGAGCCCAAGAGACCCAGTACTTC. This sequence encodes CAISGGAQETQYF.

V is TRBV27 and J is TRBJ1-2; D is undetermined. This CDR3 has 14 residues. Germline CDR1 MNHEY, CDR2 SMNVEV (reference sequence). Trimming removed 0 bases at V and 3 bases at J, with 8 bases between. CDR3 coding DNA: TGTGCCAGCAGTTTATCGGGCTCGGACTATGGCTACACCTTC. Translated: CASSLSGSDYGYTF.

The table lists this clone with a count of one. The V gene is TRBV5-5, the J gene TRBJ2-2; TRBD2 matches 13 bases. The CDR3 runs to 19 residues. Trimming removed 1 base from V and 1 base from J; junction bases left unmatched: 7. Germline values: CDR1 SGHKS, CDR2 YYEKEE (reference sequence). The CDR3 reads CASSLKRTSGGVNTGELFF. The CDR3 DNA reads TGTGCCAGCAGCTTGAAGAGAACTAGCGGGGGGGTGAACACCGGGGAGCTGTTTTTT.

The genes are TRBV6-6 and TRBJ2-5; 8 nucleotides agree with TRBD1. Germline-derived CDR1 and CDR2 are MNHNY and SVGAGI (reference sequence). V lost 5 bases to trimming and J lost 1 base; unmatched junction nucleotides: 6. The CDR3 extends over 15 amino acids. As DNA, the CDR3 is TGTGCCAGCAGTGCGGGACAGGTATTCCAAGAGACCCAGTACTTC. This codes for CASSAGQVFQETQYF.

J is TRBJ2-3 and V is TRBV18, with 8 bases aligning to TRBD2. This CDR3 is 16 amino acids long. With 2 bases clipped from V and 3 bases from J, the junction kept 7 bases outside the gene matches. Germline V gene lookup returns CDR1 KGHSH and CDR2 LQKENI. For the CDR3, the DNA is TGTGCCAGCTCACCATTCCTTAGCGGGGCTACAGATACGCAGTATTTT. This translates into CASSPFLSGATDTQYF.

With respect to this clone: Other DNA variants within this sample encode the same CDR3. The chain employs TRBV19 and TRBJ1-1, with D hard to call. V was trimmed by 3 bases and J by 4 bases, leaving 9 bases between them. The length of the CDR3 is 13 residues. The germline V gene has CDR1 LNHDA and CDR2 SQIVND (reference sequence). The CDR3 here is CASSIGDGTEAFF. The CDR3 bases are TGTGCCAGTAGTATCGGGGATGGCACTGAAGCTTTCTTT. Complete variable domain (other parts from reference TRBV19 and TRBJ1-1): DGGITQSPKYLFRKEGQNVTLSCEQNLNHDAMYWYRQDPGQGLRLIYYSQIVNDFQKGDIAEGYSVSREKKESFPLTVTSAQKNPTAFYLCASSIGDGTEAFFGQGTRLTVV.

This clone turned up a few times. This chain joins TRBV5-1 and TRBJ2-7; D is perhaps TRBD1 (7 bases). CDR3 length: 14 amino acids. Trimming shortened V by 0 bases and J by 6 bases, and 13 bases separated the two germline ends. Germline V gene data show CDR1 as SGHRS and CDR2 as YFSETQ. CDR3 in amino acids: CASSLGGGGGEQYF. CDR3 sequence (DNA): TGCGCCAGCAGCTTGGGAGGAGGGGGCGGCGAGCAGTACTTC.

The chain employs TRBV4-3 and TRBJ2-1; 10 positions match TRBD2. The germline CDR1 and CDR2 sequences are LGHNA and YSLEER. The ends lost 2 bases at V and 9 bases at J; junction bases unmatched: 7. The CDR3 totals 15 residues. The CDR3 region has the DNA TGCGCCAGCAGCCAACAAGCGGGGGGGCCCTTTGAGCAGTTCTTC. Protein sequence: CASSQQAGGPFEQFF.

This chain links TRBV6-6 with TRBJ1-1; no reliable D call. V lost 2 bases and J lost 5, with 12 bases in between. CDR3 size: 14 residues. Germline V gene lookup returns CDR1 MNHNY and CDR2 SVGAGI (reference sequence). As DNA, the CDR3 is TGTGCCAGCAGTTACGCGGATGGAAGGACTGAAGCTTTCTTT. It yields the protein CASSYADGRTEAFF.